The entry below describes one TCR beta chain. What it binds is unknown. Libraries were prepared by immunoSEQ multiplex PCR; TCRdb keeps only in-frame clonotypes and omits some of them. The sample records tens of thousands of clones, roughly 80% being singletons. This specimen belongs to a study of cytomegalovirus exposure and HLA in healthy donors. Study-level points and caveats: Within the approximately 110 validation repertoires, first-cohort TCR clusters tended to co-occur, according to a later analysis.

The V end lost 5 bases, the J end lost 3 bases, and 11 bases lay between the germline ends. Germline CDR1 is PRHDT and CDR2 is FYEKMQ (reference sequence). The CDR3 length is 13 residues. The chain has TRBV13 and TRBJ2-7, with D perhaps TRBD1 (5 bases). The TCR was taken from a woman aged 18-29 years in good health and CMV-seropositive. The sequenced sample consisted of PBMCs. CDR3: CASSPIDSYEQYF. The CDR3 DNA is TGTGCCAGCAGCCCAATTGACAGCTACGAGCAGTACTTC.